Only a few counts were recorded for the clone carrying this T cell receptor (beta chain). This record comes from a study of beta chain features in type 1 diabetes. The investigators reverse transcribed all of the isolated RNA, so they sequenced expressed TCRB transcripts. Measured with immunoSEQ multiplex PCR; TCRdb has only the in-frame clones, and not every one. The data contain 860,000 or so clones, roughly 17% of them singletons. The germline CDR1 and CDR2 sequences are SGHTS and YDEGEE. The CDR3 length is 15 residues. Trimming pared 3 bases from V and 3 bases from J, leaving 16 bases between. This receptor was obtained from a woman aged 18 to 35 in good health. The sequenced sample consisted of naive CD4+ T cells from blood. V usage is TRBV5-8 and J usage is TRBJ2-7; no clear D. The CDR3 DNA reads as TGTGCCAGCAGCTCCGGTGTAAATTTGGGCTACGAGCAGTACTTC. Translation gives CASSSGVNLGYEQYF.